This entry lists 10 T cell receptor beta chains sequenced from one sample in a study of human T cells and chemical hapten exposure. The time point denotes: patch test 1, 2 weeks after DPC sensitization. Documented treatment: therapeutic diphenylcyclopropenone sensitization with weekly scalp DPC. TCRdb ran MiXCR on the RACE reads and lists one entry per CDR3 protein. The sample includes 150,000 to 200,000 distinct CDR3 sequences, about 15% seen only once; the top ten take less than 2%. Sample: whole blood, taken in connection with sensitization to the hapten diphenylcyclopropenone (DPC). The receptors originated from a woman aged 25 to 39 with alopecia areata. Some clones in this sample may be carry-over from other donors' samples.

This clonotype was counted a few times. CDR3 DNA: TGCGCCAGCAGCCCAAGGGGGACAGAAGGTCAGCCTTCCTACGAGCAGTACTTC. It is translated as CASSPRGTEGQPSYEQYF. The chain couples TRBV23-1 to TRBJ2-7, with 7 bases identical to TRBD1. TRBV23-1 qualifies as an ORF whose function is uncertain. The trim removed 6 bases at V and 1 base at J, leaving 18 bases unmatched. The CDR3 length is 18 residues.

The sample holds many counts of this clonotype. The genes are TRBV20-1 and TRBJ2-3; TRBD2 agrees at 12 bases. Per the germline V gene, CDR1 is DFQATT and CDR2 is SNEGSKA (reference sequence). The CDR3 is made up of 16 amino acids. Unmatched junction bases numbered 7, after V lost 3 bases and J lost 3 bases. The CDR3 spells CSASTTSGGRTDTQYF. CDR3 sequence (DNA): TGCAGTGCTAGCACCACTAGCGGGGGGCGGACAGATACGCAGTATTTT.

In its sample, this clonotype was seen a few times. The J gene is TRBJ2-2, the V gene TRBV10-3, with 9 bases matching TRBD1. This CDR3 is built from 13 residues. Germline CDR1 ENHRY, CDR2 SYGVKD. The ends lost 6 bases at V and 4 bases at J; junction bases unmatched: 0. In DNA form, the CDR3 reads TGTGCCATCAGGACAGGGGGCACCGGGGAGCTGTTTTTT. As protein: CAIRTGGTGELFF.

This clonotype was seen repeatedly, ten times or more. This rearrangement joins TRBV6-6 to TRBJ1-5; TRBD1 matches 9 bases. Trimming took 0 bases from V and 4 from J; bases not matched to a gene: 1. The germline CDR1 and CDR2 sequences are MNHNY and SVGAGI (reference sequence). There are 15 residues in the CDR3. The CDR3 here is CASSYSGQGNQPQHF. CDR3 in DNA: TGTGCCAGCAGTTACTCGGGACAGGGTAATCAGCCCCAGCATTTT.

The chain couples TRBV12-3 or TRBV12-4 to TRBJ1-6; no firm D call. The germline V and J ends were trimmed by 6 bases and 0 bases, with 15 bases remaining between them. CDR3 size: 17 residues. Here the CDR3 reads CASRPGRTSSYNSPLHF. The DNA for the CDR3 is TGTGCCAGCAGGCCAGGACGGACGAGCTCCTATAATTCACCCCTCCACTTT.

This clonotype has more than one count but fewer than ten. The chain recombines TRBV20-1 with TRBJ1-6, with D hard to call. This CDR3 is built from 14 residues. Trimming took off 6 bases at V and 7 bases at J, with 16 bases between the two ends. Germline CDR1 is DFQATT and CDR2 is SNEGSKA (reference sequence). The CDR3 loop is CSALLPAGNSPLHF. The DNA of the CDR3 is TGCAGTGCCCTCCTACCAGCTGGGAATTCACCCCTCCACTTT.

This clonotype was detected ten times or more. CDR3 nucleotide sequence: TGTGCCAGCAGTTTCAACAGGGGGCGCGGCAATGAGCAGTTCTTC. It specifies CASSFNRGRGNEQFF. The chain uses TRBV12-3 or TRBV12-4 and TRBJ2-1; 9 nucleotides align to TRBD1. J lost 6 bases, V lost 3 bases, and 6 bases had no gene match. The CDR3 length is 15 residues.

This clonotype occurred a few times. This rearrangement joins TRBV6-6 to TRBJ2-5, with TRBD2 as a possible D gene (5 bases). CDR1 MNHNY and CDR2 SVGAGI come from the germline V gene (reference sequence). V lost 5 bases and J lost 5, with 12 bases in between. This CDR3 region has 13 residues. CDR3 DNA: TGTGCCAGCAGTCCGGGAATTGGTGAGACCCAGTACTTC. Translating gives CASSPGIGETQYF.

This sequence joins TRBV4-1 and TRBJ2-7, with 7 bases aligning to TRBD1. The germline gives CDR1 MGHRA, CDR2 YSYEKL. There are 15 residues in the CDR3. Losses at the gene ends were 0 bases for V and 6 bases for J; bases not matched to a gene: 8. Here the CDR3 reads CASSQDWSRGSEQYF. DNA of the CDR3: TGCGCCAGCAGCCAAGATTGGAGCAGGGGGAGCGAGCAGTACTTC.

Here the CDR3 DNA reads TGTGCCATCAGTGAAGCTTGGGGACAGGGGAATCGAATAGCTTACAATGAGCAGTTCTTC. It translates to CAISEAWGQGNRIAYNEQFF. V is TRBV10-3 and J is TRBJ2-1; 10 bases are a match to TRBD1. The CDR3 contains 20 residues. V lost 3 bases and J lost 4; bases outside the gene matches: 18. Germline V gives CDR1 ENHRY, CDR2 SYGVKD.